A selection of T cell receptor beta chains follows, all from one sample in a study of shared clonotypes between healthy human individuals. The method was immunoSEQ multiplex PCR; TCRdb's version includes in-frame clones alone and lacks a portion of them. The sample shows more than 2,000,000 clones, just over 90% of them seen only once. The sample taken for sequencing was naive CD4+ T cells from PBMCs. The origin of the receptors is a man between 18 and 35 years old in good health. Some clones in this sample may be carry-over from other donors' samples. Each CDR3 is given with its conserved first and last residue. D genes are given only for firm matches. Only part of the rows carry a size: once, few, many, or a class if the clone is expanded.

abundance,v_gene,j_gene,d_gene,CDR3nt,CDR3aa
NA,TRBV7-2,TRBJ1-2,NA,TGTGCCAGCAGCTTAGCGGGGGGAGGCTACACCTTC,CASSLAGGGYTF
NA,TRBV15,TRBJ2-5,NA,TGTGCCACCAGCAGTCCCGGGGGCTGGGAGACCCAGTACTTC,CATSSPGGWETQYF
NA,TRBV28,TRBJ2-1,TRBD2,TGTGCCAGCAGTTTAAGGACTAGCGGGCCCCATGAGCAGTTCTTC,CASSLRTSGPHEQFF
NA,TRBV6-4,TRBJ2-2,NA,TGTGCCAGCAGTGACTCGATATGGGGCACCGGGGAGCTGTTTTTT,CASSDSIWGTGELFF
once,TRBV5-1,TRBJ2-1,TRBD2,TGCGCCAGCAGCCCCGGACTAGCGGGGTACTACAATGAGCAGTTCTTC,CASSPGLAGYYNEQFF
NA,TRBV6-5,TRBJ2-3,NA,TGTGCCAGCCAGGGGGGGACAGATACGCAGTATTTT,CASQGGTDTQYF
NA,TRBV7-9,TRBJ2-7,NA,TGTGCCAGCAGCTTAGAGGGACAGCAGTACTTC,CASSLEGQQYF
NA,TRBV7-9,TRBJ1-3,NA,TGTGCCAGCAGCTTAGGTTTACAGGCGCAGATGAGCTCTGGAAACACCATATATTTT,CASSLGLQAQMSSGNTIYF
NA,TRBV9,TRBJ2-7,NA,TGTGCCAGCAGCGTAGCTACGGGGCAGGGCTACGAGCAGTACTTC,CASSVATGQGYEQYF
NA,TRBV28,TRBJ1-2,NA,TGTGCCAGCAGTTTATATGGGTTCTATGGCTACACCTTC,CASSLYGFYGYTF
NA,TRBV2,TRBJ2-1,TRBD2,TGTGCCAGCAGTGGGGGCCGGGCTAGCGGGAGTATCGATGAGCAGTTCTTC,CASSGGRASGSIDEQFF
NA,TRBV7-2,TRBJ2-7,TRBD2,TGTGCCAGCAGCTACACCGGGACTAGCATGGCTCTGTACTTC,CASSYTGTSMALYF
NA,TRBV6-1,TRBJ2-7,TRBD1,TGTGCCAGCAGTGCTTGGGACAGTTTGCTCGAGCAGTACTTC,CASSAWDSLLEQYF
NA,TRBV4-1,TRBJ2-2,TRBD1,TGCGCCAGCAGCCATCCACGACAGGGGACGACCGGGGAGCTGTTTTTT,CASSHPRQGTTGELFF
NA,TRBV7-2,TRBJ2-1,TRBD2,TGTGCCAGCAGCTCTACCCGTGGGACTAGCGGGATGAATGAGCAGTTCTTC,CASSSTRGTSGMNEQFF
NA,TRBV29-1,TRBJ2-5,NA,TGCAGCGTTGAATTAGATTTTGTAAGCACCCAGTACTTC,CSVELDFVSTQYF